This T cell receptor beta chain was sequenced during a study of cytomegalovirus exposure and HLA in healthy donors. PCR amplification relied on 60 Vbeta primers (plus 13 Jbeta primers). This table comes from immunoSEQ multiplex PCR, and its TCRdb copy is limited to in-frame clones, with some not included. In the table there are about 64,000 clones, about three quarters of which are singletons. Study-wide results and caveats: Indistinguishable V segments such as TRBV6-2 and TRBV6-3 were excluded. TCR beta sequences numbering about 17,000 were associated with HLA alleles at 0.05 false discovery rate in a later analysis.

Concerning this clone itself: As yet, its antigen is unknown.

The CDR3 has 15 amino acids. Between the trimmed V and J ends, which lost 0 bases and 4 bases, there was a span of 11 bases. Per the germline V gene, CDR1 is SGDLS and CDR2 is YYNGEE. This receptor was obtained from a male donor in good health and CMV-seropositive. Sequencing input: PBMCs. V is TRBV9 and J is TRBJ2-1; D is uncertain. The CDR3 coding sequence is TGTGCCAGCAGCGTAGGTGGAGACGTATACAATGAGCAGTTCTTC. Translating gives CASSVGGDVYNEQFF.